These T cell receptor beta chains were read from a single sample in a study of blood T cells in healthy people across ages. TCRdb re-analysed the 5' RACE reads in MiXCR, keeping a single row per CDR3 protein. The profile shows about 1,600,000 distinct CDR3 sequences, 42% of them singletons. The sample taken for sequencing was blood. The source of these receptors is a woman aged 18-29 years in good health. The CDR3 runs from the conserved cysteine through the conserved F or W. A D gene is named only where the DNA matches it firmly. Some rows mark clone size as missing; the rest say once, few, many or name a class of expanded clone.

d_call	j_call	v_call	clone_size	cdr3_aa	cdr3_nt
-	TRBJ2-1	TRBV20-1	-	CSASKRDEQFF	TGCAGTGCTTCCAAGAGGGATGAGCAGTTCTTC
TRBD2	TRBJ2-3	TRBV12-3/TRBV12-4	few	CASSRGLARDTQYF	TGTGCCAGCAGCCGGGGACTAGCGAGAGATACGCAGTATTTT
-	TRBJ2-5	TRBV7-9	few	CASTPTAETQYF	TGTGCCAGCACCCCTACAGCGGAGACCCAGTACTTC
-	TRBJ1-3	TRBV29-1	few	CSVQGNENTIYF	TGCAGCGTCCAGGGGAATGAAAACACCATATATTTT
TRBD2	TRBJ2-7	TRBV4-2	-	CASSRPSSGGINEQYF	TGTGCCAGCAGCCGGCCCTCTAGCGGGGGTATCAACGAGCAGTACTTC
TRBD1	TRBJ2-7	TRBV11-2	many	CASSIQGPAYEQYF	TGTGCCAGCAGCATACAGGGGCCTGCCTACGAGCAGTACTTC
TRBD1	TRBJ1-6	TRBV7-2	many	CASSPGGNSPLHF	TGTGCCAGCTCACCAGGGGGCAATTCACCCCTCCACTTT
-	TRBJ2-7	TRBV20-1	many	CSAALGAVYEQYF	TGCAGTGCTGCTTTGGGAGCGGTCTACGAGCAGTACTTC
-	TRBJ1-2	TRBV27	few	CASSPQVNYGYTF	TGTGCCAGCAGTCCTCAGGTTAACTATGGCTACACCTTC
-	TRBJ2-5	TRBV20-1	-	CSAWTAQETQYF	TGCAGTGCGTGGACAGCCCAAGAGACCCAGTACTTC
-	TRBJ2-5	TRBV7-2	-	CASSFGQASETQYF	TGTGCCAGCAGCTTTGGCCAAGCGTCAGAGACCCAGTACTTC
-	TRBJ2-4	TRBV28	-	CASRSTGLSIVQYF	TGTGCCAGCAGGAGTACAGGGTTATCGATAGTTCAGTACTTC
TRBD1	TRBJ2-1	TRBV5-4	few	CASSYAGTGPYNEQFF	TGTGCCAGCAGCTATGCCGGGACAGGGCCTTACAATGAGCAGTTCTTC
-	TRBJ2-3	TRBV20-1	few	CSAPISGGITDTQYF	TGCAGTGCTCCGATTAGCGGAGGAATTACAGATACGCAGTATTTT
-	TRBJ2-4	TRBV2	-	CASGGQRNIQYF	TGTGCCAGCGGTGGACAGAGGAACATTCAGTACTTC
-	TRBJ2-5	TRBV3-1	-	CASSQMSGGGETQYF	TGTGCCAGCAGCCAAATGAGCGGAGGAGGGGAGACCCAGTACTTC
-	TRBJ1-1	TRBV5-1	-	CASSPAANTEAFF	TGCGCCAGCAGCCCGGCTGCGAACACTGAAGCTTTCTTT
TRBD1	TRBJ2-1	TRBV20-1	-	CSARNADRGNEQFF	TGCAGTGCTAGAAACGCGGACAGGGGAAATGAGCAGTTCTTC
TRBD2	TRBJ2-7	TRBV4-1	few	CASSQGGTSGANPYEQYF	TGCGCCAGCAGCCAAGGGGGGACTAGCGGGGCTAATCCCTACGAGCAGTACTTC
-	TRBJ1-2	TRBV6-1	many	CASSEVRGPHYGYTF	TGTGCCAGCAGTGAAGTTCGGGGGCCCCACTATGGCTACACCTTC
-	TRBJ2-5	TRBV9	-	CASSVRGGSGQETQYF	TGTGCCAGCAGCGTAAGGGGGGGTAGCGGGCAAGAGACCCAGTACTTC
-	TRBJ2-1	TRBV7-6	-	CASSLLLAPYNEQFF	TGTGCCAGCAGCTTATTGTTAGCGCCGTACAATGAGCAGTTCTTC
-	TRBJ2-5	TRBV29-1	once	CSVITGWGKETQYF	TGCAGCGTCATTACAGGGTGGGGCAAAGAGACCCAGTACTTC
-	TRBJ1-1	TRBV12-5	-	CASGLTGGTEAFF	TGTGCTAGTGGTTTGACGGGGGGCACTGAAGCTTTCTTT
-	TRBJ1-4	TRBV14	-	CASSPTITGEKLFF	TGTGCCAGCAGCCCCACCATCACGGGCGAAAAACTGTTTTTT
-	TRBJ1-1	TRBV11-2	-	CASSQGGQHTEAFF	TGTGCCAGCAGCCAAGGGGGACAACACACTGAAGCTTTCTTT
-	TRBJ2-3	TRBV5-6	-	CASSSGQSRDTQYF	TGTGCCAGCAGCTCCGGACAGAGCCGGGATACGCAGTATTTT
-	TRBJ1-2	TRBV6-1	many	CASSEGETAANYGYTF	TGTGCCAGCAGTGAAGGAGAAACAGCCGCTAACTATGGCTACACCTTC
-	TRBJ2-7	TRBV29-1	-	CSVDMGTPHEQYF	TGCAGCGTTGACATGGGGACGCCCCACGAGCAGTACTTC
-	TRBJ1-4	TRBV6-1	-	CASSRWPGVSTNEKLFF	TGTGCCAGCAGTCGCTGGCCAGGGGTTTCAACTAATGAAAAACTGTTTTTT
-	TRBJ1-2	TRBV20-1	-	CSAPWGVNYGYTF	TGCAGTGCCCCGTGGGGGGTTAACTATGGCTACACCTTC
-	TRBJ1-5	TRBV30	-	CAWSEGNQPQHF	TGTGCCTGGAGTGAAGGGAATCAGCCCCAGCATTTT
TRBD1	TRBJ2-5	TRBV29-1	few	CSVSGGQRYQQYF	TGCAGCGTTTCAGGGGGACAGCGTTACCAGCAGTACTTC
-	TRBJ2-5	TRBV6-1	-	CASSVNQETQYF	TGTGCCAGTTCGGTTAACCAAGAGACCCAGTACTTC
TRBD2	TRBJ2-7	TRBV20-1	few	CSATTGLGASYEQYF	TGCAGTGCTACAACCGGACTAGGAGCATCCTACGAGCAGTACTTC
-	TRBJ2-1	TRBV10-3	-	CAIRGGGMGSYNEQFF	TGTGCCATCAGGGGGGGCGGGATGGGCTCCTACAATGAGCAGTTCTTC
-	TRBJ2-4	TRBV4-1	few	CASSQGQGGNIQYF	TGCGCCAGCAGCCAAGGTCAGGGGGGGAACATTCAGTACTTC
TRBD2	TRBJ2-7	TRBV7-2	few	CASSSPPSGGYEQYF	TGTGCCAGCAGCTCGCCCCCTAGCGGGGGGTACGAGCAGTACTTC
TRBD2	TRBJ2-7	TRBV5-1	many	CASSRGDYEQYF	TGCGCCAGCAGCCGGGGGGACTACGAGCAGTACTTC
TRBD2	TRBJ2-1	TRBV7-2	-	CAGGRGVYNEQFF	TGTGCCGGGGGACGGGGGGTTTACAATGAGCAGTTCTTC